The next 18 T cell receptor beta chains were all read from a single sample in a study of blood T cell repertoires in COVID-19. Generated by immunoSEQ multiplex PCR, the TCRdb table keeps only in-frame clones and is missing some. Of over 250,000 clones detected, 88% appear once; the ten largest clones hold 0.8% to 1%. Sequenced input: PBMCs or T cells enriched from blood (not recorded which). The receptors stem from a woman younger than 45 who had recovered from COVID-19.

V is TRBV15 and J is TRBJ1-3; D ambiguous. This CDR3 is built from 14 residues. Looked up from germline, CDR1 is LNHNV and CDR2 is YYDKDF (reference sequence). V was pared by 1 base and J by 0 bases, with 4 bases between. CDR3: CATSRVNSGNTIYF. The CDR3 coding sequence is TGTGCCACCAGCAGAGTAAACTCTGGAAACACCATATATTTT.

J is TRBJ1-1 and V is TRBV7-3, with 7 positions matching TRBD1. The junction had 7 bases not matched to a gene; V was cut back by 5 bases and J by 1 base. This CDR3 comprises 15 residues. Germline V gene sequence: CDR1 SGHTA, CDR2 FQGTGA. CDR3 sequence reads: CASSATGARNTEAFF. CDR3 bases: TGTGCCAGCAGCGCTACAGGGGCGAGGAACACTGAAGCTTTCTTT.

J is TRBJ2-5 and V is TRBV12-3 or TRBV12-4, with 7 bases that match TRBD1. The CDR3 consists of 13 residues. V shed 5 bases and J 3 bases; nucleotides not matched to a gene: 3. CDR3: CASSPGQEETQYF. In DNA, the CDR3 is TGTGCCAGCAGTCCCGGACAGGAAGAGACCCAGTACTTC.

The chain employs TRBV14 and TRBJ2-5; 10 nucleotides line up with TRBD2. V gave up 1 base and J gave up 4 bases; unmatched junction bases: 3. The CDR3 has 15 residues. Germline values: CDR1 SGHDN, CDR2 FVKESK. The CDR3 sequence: CASSQGWTSGETQYF. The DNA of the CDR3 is TGTGCCAGCAGCCAAGGTTGGACTAGCGGAGAGACCCAGTACTTC. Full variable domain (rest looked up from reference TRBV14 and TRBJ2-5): EAGVTQFPSHSVIEKGQTVTLRCDPISGHDNLYWYRRVMGKEIKFLLHFVKESKQDESGMPNNRFLAERTGGTYSTLKVQPAELEDSGVYFCASSQGWTSGETQYFGPGTRLLVL.

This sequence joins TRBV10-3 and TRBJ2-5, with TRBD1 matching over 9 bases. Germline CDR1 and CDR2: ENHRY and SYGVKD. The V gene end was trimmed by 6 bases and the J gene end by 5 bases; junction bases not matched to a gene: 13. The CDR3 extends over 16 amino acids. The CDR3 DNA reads TGTGCCATCAGGTCTCCCGGGACAGGGTTTGGGGAGACCCAGTACTTC. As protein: CAIRSPGTGFGETQYF.

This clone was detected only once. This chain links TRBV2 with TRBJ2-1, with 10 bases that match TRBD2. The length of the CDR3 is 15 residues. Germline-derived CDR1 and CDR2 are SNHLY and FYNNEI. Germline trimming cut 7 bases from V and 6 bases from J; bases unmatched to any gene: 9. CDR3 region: CASNALAGVPNEQFF. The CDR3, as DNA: TGTGCCAGCAACGCTCTAGCGGGGGTCCCCAATGAGCAGTTCTTC.

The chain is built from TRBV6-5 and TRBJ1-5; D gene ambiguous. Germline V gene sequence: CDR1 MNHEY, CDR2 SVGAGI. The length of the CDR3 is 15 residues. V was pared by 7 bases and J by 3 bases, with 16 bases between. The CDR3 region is CASIWAQNLNQPQHF. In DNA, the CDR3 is TGTGCCAGCATTTGGGCCCAGAACCTCAATCAGCCCCAGCATTTT.

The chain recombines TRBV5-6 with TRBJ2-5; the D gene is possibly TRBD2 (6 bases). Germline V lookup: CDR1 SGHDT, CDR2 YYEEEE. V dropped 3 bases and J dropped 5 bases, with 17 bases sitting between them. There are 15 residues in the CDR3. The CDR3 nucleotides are TGTGCCAGCAGCTCCCCCGGGTCCCGGGGGGAGACCCAGTACTTC. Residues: CASSSPGSRGETQYF.

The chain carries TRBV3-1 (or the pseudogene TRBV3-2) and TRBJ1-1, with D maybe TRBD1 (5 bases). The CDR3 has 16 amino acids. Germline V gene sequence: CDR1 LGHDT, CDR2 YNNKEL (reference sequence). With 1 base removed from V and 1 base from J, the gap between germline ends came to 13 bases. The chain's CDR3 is CASSQAGGLSNTEAFF. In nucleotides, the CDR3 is TGTGCCAGCAGCCAAGCCGGGGGTCTATCGAACACTGAAGCTTTCTTT.

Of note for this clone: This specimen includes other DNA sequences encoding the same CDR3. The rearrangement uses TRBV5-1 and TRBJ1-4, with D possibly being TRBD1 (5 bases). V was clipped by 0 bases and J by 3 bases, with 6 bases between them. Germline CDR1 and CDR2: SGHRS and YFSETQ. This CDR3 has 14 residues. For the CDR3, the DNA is TGCGCCAGCAGCTTGGACAGGCCTAATGAAAAACTGTTTTTT. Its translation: CASSLDRPNEKLFF.

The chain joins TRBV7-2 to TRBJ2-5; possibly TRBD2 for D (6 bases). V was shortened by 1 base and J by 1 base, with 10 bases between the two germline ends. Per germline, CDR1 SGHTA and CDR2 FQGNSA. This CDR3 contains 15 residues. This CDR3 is CASSLGGSGQETQYF. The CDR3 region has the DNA TGTGCCAGCAGCTTAGGGGGTAGCGGCCAAGAGACCCAGTACTTC.

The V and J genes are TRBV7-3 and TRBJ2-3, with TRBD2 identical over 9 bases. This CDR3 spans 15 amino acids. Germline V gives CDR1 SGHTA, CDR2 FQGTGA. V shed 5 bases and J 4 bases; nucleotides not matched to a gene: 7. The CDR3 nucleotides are TGTGCCAGCAGCCACGCGGGGGGGGCGGCAGATACGCAGTATTTT. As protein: CASSHAGGAADTQYF.

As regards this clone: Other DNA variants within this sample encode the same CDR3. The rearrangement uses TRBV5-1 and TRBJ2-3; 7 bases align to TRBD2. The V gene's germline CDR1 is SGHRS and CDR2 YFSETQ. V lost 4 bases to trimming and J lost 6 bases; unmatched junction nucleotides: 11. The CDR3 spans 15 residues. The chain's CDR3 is CASSLRGVRTDTQYF. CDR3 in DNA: TGCGCCAGCAGCCTCCGGGGGGTACGAACCGATACGCAGTATTTT.

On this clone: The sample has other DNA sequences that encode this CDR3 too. CDR3 bases: TGTGCCAGCAGCTCGGGGGACAGGGCCTACGAGCAGTACTTC. It translates to CASSSGDRAYEQYF. This chain links TRBV7-9 with TRBJ2-7, with 9 bases fitting TRBD1. Trimming removed 4 bases from V and 2 bases from J; junction bases left unmatched: 3. The CDR3 runs 14 residues. Per the germline V gene, CDR1 is SEHNR and CDR2 is FQNEAQ (reference sequence).

CDR3 loop: CASTGSGFSNQPQHF. The CDR3 nucleotides are TGTGCCAGTACTGGCTCCGGGTTTTCCAATCAGCCCCAGCATTTT. The chain combines TRBV19 with TRBJ1-5; D uncertain. CDR3 length: 15 amino acids. Germline values: CDR1 LNHDA, CDR2 SQIVND (reference sequence). V was trimmed by 7 bases and J by 3 bases, leaving 16 bases between them.

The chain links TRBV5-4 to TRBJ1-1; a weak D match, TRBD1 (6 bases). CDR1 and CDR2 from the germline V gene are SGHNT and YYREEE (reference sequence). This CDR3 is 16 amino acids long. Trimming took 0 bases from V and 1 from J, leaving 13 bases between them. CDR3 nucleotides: TGTGCCAGCAGCTTGGCCGCCGGCAGGGGGAACACTGAAGCTTTCTTT. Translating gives CASSLAAGRGNTEAFF. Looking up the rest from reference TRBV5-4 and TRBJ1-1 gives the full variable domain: ETGVTQSPTHLIKTRGQQVTLRCSSQSGHNTVSWYQQALGQGPQFIFQYYREEENGRGNFPPRFSGLQFPNYSSELNVNALELDDSALYLCASSLAAGRGNTEAFFGQGTRLTVV.

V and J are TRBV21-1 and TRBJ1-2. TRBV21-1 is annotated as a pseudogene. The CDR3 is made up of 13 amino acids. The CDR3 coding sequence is TGTGCCAGCAGCAAAGGAGGGAGGCACAGCTACACCTTC. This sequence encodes CASSKGGRHSYTF.

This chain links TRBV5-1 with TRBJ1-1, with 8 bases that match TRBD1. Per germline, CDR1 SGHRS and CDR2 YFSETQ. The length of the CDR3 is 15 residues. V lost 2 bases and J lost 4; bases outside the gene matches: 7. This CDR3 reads CASSFMRQGSTEAFF. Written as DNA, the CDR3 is TGCGCCAGCAGCTTCATGAGACAGGGGAGCACTGAAGCTTTCTTT. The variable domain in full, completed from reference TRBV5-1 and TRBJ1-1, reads KAGVTQTPRYLIKTRGQQVTLSCSPISGHRSVSWYQQTPGQGLQFLFEYFSETQRNKGNFPGRFSGRQFSNSRSEMNVSTLELGDSALYLCASSFMRQGSTEAFFGQGTRLTVV.